This T cell receptor (beta chain) was captured by sequencing in a study of graft-versus-host responses after intestinal transplantation. The overall study: Each of the recipients got a multivisceral, liver-intestinal, or isolated intestinal transplant. Recipients across the board were started on anti-thymocyte globulin induction, then kept on tacrolimus and steroids for two to three years. Whole-study findings and limits: The recipient marrow held GvH clones, and some of them showed up first in ileum or blood. Early declines in HvG clones that occurred post-transplant were associated with peak circulating GvH clone levels.

The CDR3 has 13 residues. Germline V lookup: CDR1 LNHDA, CDR2 SQIVND (reference sequence). V lost 3 bases and J lost 6, with 12 bases in between. Produced via immunoSEQ multiplex PCR; TCRdb's table is partial and in-frame only. The data contain fewer than 95,000 clones, 93% of them seen just once; the ten biggest clones take up approximately 2%. Worth noting for this clone: The antigen remains undetermined.

The chain has TRBV19 and TRBJ2-7; D not resolved. The input for sequencing was unstimulated CD8+ T cells sorted from spleen or lymph node cells, taken before intestinal transplant. The origin of this receptor is a human donor who received an intestinal transplant. This CDR3 reads CASSMADTSEQYF. The CDR3 nucleotides read TGTGCCAGTAGTATGGCCGACACTTCCGAGCAGTACTTC.